This T cell receptor beta chain was found in a study of T cells in Graves' hyperthyroidism and ophthalmopathy. Hyperthyroidism, newly diagnosed and lasting under 2 months, affected patients aged 18 to 65. Used for diagnoses were clinical symptoms, serum thyroxine and TRAb, thyroid ultrasound and orbital computed tomography. General study points: Ophthalmopathy prediction by the model preceded onset by a median about 6 months.

Amplification targeted TCR beta CDR3 regions from RNA transcripts. The study used the HTBI primer set for a first-round RT-PCR of the TCR CDR3. A single record per CDR3 protein comes from TCRdb applying MiXCR to the multiplex PCR reads. The table records 530,000 or so distinct CDR3 sequences, 35% to 55% of them present only once. The germline V gene has CDR1 KGHDR and CDR2 SFDVKD. The CDR3 covers 17 residues. Trimming cost V 0 bases and J 3 bases; bases outside gene matches: 5. A note on this clonotype: Its antigen remains unknown.

This TCR came from a woman under 30 with Graves' hyperthyroidism. Sequencing was carried out using peripheral blood or thyroid tissue (not recorded which). The chain is built from TRBV24-1 and TRBJ2-3; TRBD2 aligns across 10 bases. The CDR3 is CATSDLDLAGETDTQYF. The CDR3 DNA follows: TGTGCCACCAGTGATTTGGACCTAGCGGGAGAAACAGATACGCAGTATTTT.